The clone carrying this T cell receptor beta chain was counted a single time. The ends lost 5 bases at V and 8 bases at J; junction bases unmatched: 15. CDR3 length: 16 residues. CDR1 and CDR2 (germline): SGHKS, YYEKEE (reference sequence). This sample is part of a study of blood T cell repertoires in COVID-19. Study background: COVID-19 samples from acute and convalescent phases originated in the United States, Italy and Spain. PBMCs, B-cell-depleted T cells, or T cells were the source of the cDNA or gDNA that made up the material.

Per the original data handling: Quantification of nucleated cells was approximated via reference gene primer amplification. TCRdb's copy holds only in-frame clones and misses some; the assay was immunoSEQ multiplex PCR. V and J calls and clone size come straight from that table; D and trimming were deduced from the DNA. The data hold 120,000 to 150,000 clones, with approximately 80% observed a single time. The chain combines TRBV5-5 with TRBJ1-2; TRBD1 agrees at 10 bases. The receptor was derived from a woman of 80 years or more in a cohort sampled during active or convalescent COVID-19. Sequenced input: peripheral blood. The CDR3 loop is CASRPYPGQGFKGYTF. Written as DNA, the CDR3 is TGTGCCAGCAGGCCCTATCCGGGACAGGGGTTTAAAGGCTACACCTTC.